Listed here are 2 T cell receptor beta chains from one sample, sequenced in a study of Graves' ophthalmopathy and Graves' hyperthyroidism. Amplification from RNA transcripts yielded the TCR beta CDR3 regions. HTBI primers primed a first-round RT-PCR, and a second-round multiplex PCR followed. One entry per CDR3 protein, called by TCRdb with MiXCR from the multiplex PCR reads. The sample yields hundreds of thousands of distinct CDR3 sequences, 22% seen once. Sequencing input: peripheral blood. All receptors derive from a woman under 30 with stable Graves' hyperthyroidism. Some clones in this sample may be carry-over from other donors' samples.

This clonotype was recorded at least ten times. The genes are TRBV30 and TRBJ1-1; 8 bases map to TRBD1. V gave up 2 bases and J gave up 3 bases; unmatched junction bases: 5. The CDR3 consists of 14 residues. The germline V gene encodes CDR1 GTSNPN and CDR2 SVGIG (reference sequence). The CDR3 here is CAWSSNRGDTEAFF. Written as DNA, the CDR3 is TGTGCCTGGAGTTCCAACAGGGGGGACACTGAAGCTTTCTTT.

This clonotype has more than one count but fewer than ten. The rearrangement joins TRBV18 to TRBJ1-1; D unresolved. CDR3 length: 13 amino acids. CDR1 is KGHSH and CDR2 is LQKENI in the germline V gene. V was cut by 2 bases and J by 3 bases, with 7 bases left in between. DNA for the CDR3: TGTGCCAGCTCACCAGGGGAGGACACTGAAGCTTTCTTT. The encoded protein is CASSPGEDTEAFF.